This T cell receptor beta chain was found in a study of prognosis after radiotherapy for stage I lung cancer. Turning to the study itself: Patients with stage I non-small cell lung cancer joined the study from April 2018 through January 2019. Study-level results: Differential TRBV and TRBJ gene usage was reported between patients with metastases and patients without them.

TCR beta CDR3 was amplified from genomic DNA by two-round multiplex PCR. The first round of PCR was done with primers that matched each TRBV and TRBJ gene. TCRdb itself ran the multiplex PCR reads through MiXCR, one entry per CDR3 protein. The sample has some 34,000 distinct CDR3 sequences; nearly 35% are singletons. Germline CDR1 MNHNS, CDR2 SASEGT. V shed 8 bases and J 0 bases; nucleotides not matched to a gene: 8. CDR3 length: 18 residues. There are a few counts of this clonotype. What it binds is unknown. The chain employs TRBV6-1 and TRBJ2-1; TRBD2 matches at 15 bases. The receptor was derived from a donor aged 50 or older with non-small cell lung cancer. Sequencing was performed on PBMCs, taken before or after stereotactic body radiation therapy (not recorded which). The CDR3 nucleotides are TGTGCCAGCGTTGGGGGACTAGCGGGAGGCCCCTCCTACAATGAGCAGTTCTTC. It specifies CASVGGLAGGPSYNEQFF.